Listed below are T cell receptor beta chains from one sample, sequenced in a study of early T cells in non-severe SARS-CoV-2 infection. One entry per CDR3 protein results from TCRdb running MiXCR on the 5' RACE reads. This sample has tens of thousands of distinct CDR3 sequences, with roughly an eighth found just once. The sample comprised whole blood. These receptors originate from an adult who was a healthcare worker with PCR-confirmed SARS-CoV-2 infection or an uninfected control (not recorded which). Each CDR3 is given with its conserved first and last residue. D genes are given only for firm matches. Some rows mark clone size as missing; the rest say once, few, many or name a class of expanded clone.

j_call: TRBJ1-5
cdr3_length: 12
d_call: NA
v_call: TRBV10-2
clone_size: NA
cdr3_aa: CASSPLIVAQHF
cdr3_nt: TGCGCCAGCAGCCCCTTGATTGTGGCCCAGCATTTT

j_call: TRBJ1-1
cdr3_length: 11
d_call: NA
v_call: TRBV7-9
clone_size: few
cdr3_aa: CASSLKSRAFF
cdr3_nt: TGTGCCAGCAGCTTAAAAAGTAGAGCTTTCTTT

j_call: TRBJ1-2
cdr3_length: 12
d_call: NA
v_call: TRBV5-1
clone_size: many
cdr3_aa: CASSPAGNGYTF
cdr3_nt: TGCGCCAGCAGCCCGGCAGGGAATGGCTACACCTTC

j_call: TRBJ2-3
cdr3_length: 18
d_call: TRBD1
v_call: TRBV29-1
clone_size: NA
cdr3_aa: CSVRRPAGQEGGTDTQYF
cdr3_nt: TGCAGCGTACGAAGGCCTGCGGGACAGGAAGGGGGCACAGATACGCAGTATTTT

j_call: TRBJ2-5
cdr3_length: 15
d_call: NA
v_call: TRBV29-1
clone_size: NA
cdr3_aa: CSVPRAATGQETQYF
cdr3_nt: TGCAGCGTCCCTAGGGCCGCGACAGGCCAAGAGACCCAGTACTTC

j_call: TRBJ2-5
cdr3_length: 15
d_call: TRBD1
v_call: TRBV3-1
clone_size: NA
cdr3_aa: CASTHTGDRQETQYF
cdr3_nt: TGTGCCAGCACCCACACAGGGGATAGACAAGAGACCCAGTACTTC

j_call: TRBJ2-3
cdr3_length: 14
d_call: NA
v_call: TRBV5-1
clone_size: NA
cdr3_aa: CASNRDPSTDTQYF
cdr3_nt: TGCGCCAGCAACCGGGACCCTAGCACAGATACGCAGTATTTT

j_call: TRBJ2-7
cdr3_length: 16
d_call: NA
v_call: TRBV7-2
clone_size: NA
cdr3_aa: CASSLSPHRVTYEQYF
cdr3_nt: TGTGCCAGCAGCCTGTCCCCGCACAGGGTAACCTACGAGCAGTACTTC

j_call: TRBJ2-5
cdr3_length: 12
d_call: NA
v_call: TRBV29-1
clone_size: NA
cdr3_aa: CSVEVLEETQYF
cdr3_nt: TGCAGCGTTGAAGTCCTCGAAGAGACCCAGTACTTC

j_call: TRBJ2-4
cdr3_length: 12
d_call: NA
v_call: TRBV29-1
clone_size: few
cdr3_aa: CSAVDYQHIQYF
cdr3_nt: TGCAGCGCCGTGGACTATCAGCACATTCAGTACTTC

j_call: TRBJ2-7
cdr3_length: 14
d_call: TRBD1
v_call: TRBV5-4
clone_size: many
cdr3_aa: CASSLSQGNYEQYF
cdr3_nt: TGTGCCAGCAGCTTGTCACAGGGGAACTACGAGCAGTACTTC

j_call: TRBJ2-1
cdr3_length: 16
d_call: NA
v_call: TRBV12-3/TRBV12-4
clone_size: NA
cdr3_aa: CASTDYETLSYNEQFF
cdr3_nt: TGTGCCAGCACCGACTATGAGACGCTCTCCTACAATGAGCAGTTCTTC

j_call: TRBJ2-7
cdr3_length: 17
d_call: NA
v_call: TRBV5-1
clone_size: few
cdr3_aa: CASSRTQTSLPGYEQYF
cdr3_nt: TGCGCCAGCAGCCGGACCCAAACTAGTCTTCCCGGATACGAGCAGTACTTC

j_call: TRBJ2-1
cdr3_length: 19
d_call: TRBD1
v_call: TRBV11-2
clone_size: few
cdr3_aa: CASSSPTRDRERSYNEQFF
cdr3_nt: TGTGCCAGCAGCTCTCCGACCCGGGACAGGGAAAGGTCCTACAATGAGCAGTTCTTC

j_call: TRBJ2-1
cdr3_length: 13
d_call: NA
v_call: TRBV7-2
clone_size: few
cdr3_aa: CASSLRQGGEQFF
cdr3_nt: TGTGCCAGCAGCTTACGCCAGGGGGGTGAGCAGTTCTTC

j_call: TRBJ2-2
cdr3_length: 13
d_call: NA
v_call: TRBV19
clone_size: few
cdr3_aa: CASSFRVTGELFF
cdr3_nt: TGTGCCAGTAGCTTCAGGGTCACCGGGGAGCTGTTTTTT

j_call: TRBJ1-1
cdr3_length: 16
d_call: NA
v_call: TRBV25-1
clone_size: many
cdr3_aa: CASSEFEGWGKTEAFF
cdr3_nt: TGTGCCAGCAGTGAATTCGAAGGATGGGGAAAGACTGAAGCTTTCTTT

j_call: TRBJ2-1
cdr3_length: 16
d_call: NA
v_call: TRBV5-1
clone_size: many
cdr3_aa: CASSPGPTSSYNEQFF
cdr3_nt: TGCGCCAGCAGCCCCGGCCCTACAAGCTCCTACAATGAGCAGTTCTTC

j_call: TRBJ2-2
cdr3_length: 13
d_call: NA
v_call: TRBV7-9
clone_size: NA
cdr3_aa: CASSAYDIGELFF
cdr3_nt: TGTGCCAGCAGCGCGTACGACATCGGGGAGCTGTTTTTT

j_call: TRBJ1-4
cdr3_length: 15
d_call: NA
v_call: TRBV12-3/TRBV12-4
clone_size: NA
cdr3_aa: CASSPGGQGSEKLFF
cdr3_nt: TGTGCCAGCAGTCCAGGTGGTCAGGGGAGTGAAAAACTGTTTTTT

j_call: TRBJ1-1
cdr3_length: 12
d_call: NA
v_call: TRBV29-1
clone_size: many
cdr3_aa: CSVESLNTEAFF
cdr3_nt: TGCAGCGTTGAGAGCTTGAACACTGAAGCTTTCTTT

j_call: TRBJ2-5
cdr3_length: 14
d_call: NA
v_call: TRBV29-1
clone_size: few
cdr3_aa: CSVHGSSSQETQYF
cdr3_nt: TGCAGCGTTCACGGCAGTAGCTCCCAAGAGACCCAGTACTTC

j_call: TRBJ2-1
cdr3_length: 12
d_call: TRBD2
v_call: TRBV5-6
clone_size: NA
cdr3_aa: CASSLGLAGQFF
cdr3_nt: TGTGCCAGCAGCTTGGGATTAGCGGGCCAGTTCTTC

j_call: TRBJ1-2
cdr3_length: 16
d_call: NA
v_call: TRBV29-1
clone_size: NA
cdr3_aa: CSVAKTRGGTDYGYTF
cdr3_nt: TGCAGCGTTGCCAAGACTAGGGGGGGCACTGACTATGGCTACACCTTC

j_call: TRBJ2-2
cdr3_length: 17
d_call: TRBD1
v_call: TRBV12-5
clone_size: few
cdr3_aa: CASGLYGSGGSTGELFF
cdr3_nt: TGTGCTAGTGGTTTGTATGGGTCAGGGGGCAGCACCGGGGAGCTGTTTTTT

j_call: TRBJ1-5
cdr3_length: 16
d_call: NA
v_call: TRBV12-3/TRBV12-4
clone_size: NA
cdr3_aa: CASSLGGGAKGQPQHF
cdr3_nt: TGTGCCAGCAGTTTAGGGGGGGGAGCGAAAGGTCAGCCCCAGCATTTT

j_call: TRBJ2-2
cdr3_length: 13
d_call: NA
v_call: TRBV25-1
clone_size: NA
cdr3_aa: CASSGGNTGELFF
cdr3_nt: TGTGCCAGCAGCGGGGGGAACACCGGGGAGCTGTTTTTT

j_call: TRBJ2-1
cdr3_length: 16
d_call: TRBD2
v_call: TRBV2
clone_size: NA
cdr3_aa: CASSAPSTSGRPEQFF
cdr3_nt: TGTGCCAGCAGCGCTCCCTCGACTAGCGGGAGACCTGAGCAGTTCTTC

j_call: TRBJ2-2
cdr3_length: 13
d_call: NA
v_call: TRBV30
clone_size: NA
cdr3_aa: CAWSVGRGGELFF
cdr3_nt: TGTGCCTGGAGTGTTGGGCGGGGCGGGGAGCTGTTTTTT

j_call: TRBJ2-7
cdr3_length: 14
d_call: TRBD1
v_call: TRBV5-1
clone_size: few
cdr3_aa: CASSHGQGDYEQYF
cdr3_nt: TGCGCCAGCAGCCATGGACAGGGGGACTACGAGCAGTACTTC

j_call: TRBJ2-3
cdr3_length: 13
d_call: NA
v_call: TRBV15
clone_size: many
cdr3_aa: CATSTYATDTQYF
cdr3_nt: TGTGCCACCAGCACCTACGCCACAGATACGCAGTATTTT

j_call: TRBJ2-5
cdr3_length: 13
d_call: NA
v_call: TRBV29-1
clone_size: few
cdr3_aa: CSVEGQNQETQYF
cdr3_nt: TGCAGCGTTGAGGGCCAAAACCAAGAGACCCAGTACTTC

j_call: TRBJ2-1
cdr3_length: 14
d_call: TRBD2
v_call: TRBV20-1
clone_size: NA
cdr3_aa: CSALGTSGSNEQFF
cdr3_nt: TGCAGTGCTCTCGGGACTAGCGGGAGCAATGAGCAGTTCTTC

j_call: TRBJ2-4
cdr3_length: 15
d_call: NA
v_call: TRBV11-2
clone_size: few
cdr3_aa: CASSLLSGAKNIQYF
cdr3_nt: TGTGCCAGCAGCTTACTATCAGGGGCCAAAAACATTCAGTACTTC

j_call: TRBJ2-7
cdr3_length: 13
d_call: TRBD2
v_call: TRBV10-3
clone_size: many
cdr3_aa: CAIGLAGGNEQYF
cdr3_nt: TGTGCCATTGGACTAGCGGGTGGGAACGAGCAGTACTTC

j_call: TRBJ1-2
cdr3_length: 14
d_call: TRBD1
v_call: TRBV7-9
clone_size: NA
cdr3_aa: CASSPGQGAIGYTF
cdr3_nt: TGTGCCAGCAGCCCAGGACAGGGGGCGATTGGCTACACCTTC

j_call: TRBJ2-5
cdr3_length: 13
d_call: NA
v_call: TRBV16
clone_size: few
cdr3_aa: CASSTGQAGTQYF
cdr3_nt: TGTGCCAGCAGCACTGGACAAGCTGGGACCCAGTACTTC

j_call: TRBJ1-2
cdr3_length: 14
d_call: TRBD1
v_call: TRBV29-1
clone_size: many
cdr3_aa: CSVDPTGGRYGYTF
cdr3_nt: TGCAGCGTCGACCCCACAGGGGGCCGTTATGGCTACACCTTC

j_call: TRBJ2-1
cdr3_length: 16
d_call: TRBD1
v_call: TRBV5-1
clone_size: few
cdr3_aa: CASRPTGGGPYNEQFF
cdr3_nt: TGCGCCAGCAGGCCCACAGGGGGTGGCCCCTACAATGAGCAGTTCTTC

j_call: TRBJ1-2
cdr3_length: 14
d_call: NA
v_call: TRBV12-3/TRBV12-4
clone_size: few
cdr3_aa: CASAYARPNYGYTF
cdr3_nt: TGTGCCAGCGCATATGCAAGACCAAACTATGGCTACACCTTC

j_call: TRBJ2-1
cdr3_length: 16
d_call: NA
v_call: TRBV3-1
clone_size: NA
cdr3_aa: CASSQKGLSSYNEQFF
cdr3_nt: TGTGCCAGCAGCCAAAAGGGGCTAAGCTCCTACAATGAGCAGTTCTTC

j_call: TRBJ1-2
cdr3_length: 14
d_call: NA
v_call: TRBV7-9
clone_size: many
cdr3_aa: CASSPSGGADGYTF
cdr3_nt: TGTGCCAGCAGCCCCTCCGGGGGGGCAGATGGCTACACCTTC

j_call: TRBJ2-2
cdr3_length: 16
d_call: NA
v_call: TRBV4-3
clone_size: NA
cdr3_aa: CASSQEFGRSTGELFF
cdr3_nt: TGCGCCAGCAGCCAAGAGTTTGGGCGGAGCACCGGGGAGCTGTTTTTT

j_call: TRBJ2-2
cdr3_length: 17
d_call: NA
v_call: TRBV9
clone_size: few
cdr3_aa: CASSPPASFSHTGELFF
cdr3_nt: TGTGCCAGCAGCCCGCCGGCGAGTTTCTCTCACACCGGGGAGCTGTTTTTT